A single sample gave rise to the 7 T cell receptor beta chains below, sequenced in a study of OX40 agonist ivuxolimab in advanced cancers. Method: immunoSEQ multiplex PCR; TCRdb's copy keeps in-frame clones and lacks some. This table has 35,000 to 45,000 clones, 70% to 85% appearing once. Sample: CD4+ or CD8+ T cells sorted from blood, taken in a trial of the OX40 agonist ivuxolimab. The source of these receptors is an adult with an advanced solid tumor such as melanoma, head and neck, liver or kidney cancer.

The genes are TRBV14 and TRBJ2-7; maybe TRBD2 (6 bases). The CDR3 extends over 17 amino acids. CDR1 is SGHDN and CDR2 is FVKESK in the germline V gene. The ends were cut back, 4 bases at V and 1 base at J, with 20 bases in the middle. The CDR3 loop is CASSPNPSGPLSYEQYF. In DNA form, the CDR3 reads TGTGCCAGCAGCCCGAACCCAAGCGGGCCTCTTTCCTACGAGCAGTACTTC.

The chain joins TRBV6-5 to TRBJ1-2; possibly TRBD1 for D (5 bases). The CDR3 consists of 13 residues. CDR1 and CDR2 from the germline V gene are MNHEY and SVGAGI. The ends were cut back, 2 bases at V and 8 bases at J, with 12 bases in the middle. The CDR3 bases are TGTGCCAGCAGTTACGCCAGGGTGAGCGGCTACACCTTC. This codes for CASSYARVSGYTF.

This clone was seen once. CDR3 DNA: TGTGCCAGCAGCTTAGGACCTTCTCTCGCTAGCACAGATACGCAGTATTTT. It specifies CASSLGPSLASTDTQYF. The chain links TRBV7-2 to TRBJ2-3; unclear D gene. Per germline, CDR1 SGHTA and CDR2 FQGNSA. CDR3 length: 17 residues. Trimming shortened V by 1 base and J by 0 bases, and 14 bases separated the two germline ends.

The chain combines TRBV5-1 with TRBJ2-3; 7 bases match TRBD1. The CDR3 runs to 13 residues. Trimming took 4 bases from V and 14 from J; bases not matched to a gene: 13. Per the germline V gene, CDR1 is SGHRS and CDR2 is YFSETQ. In nucleotides, the CDR3 is TGCGCCAGCAGCCTAAACCGGGACAGACAGAGGTATTTT. It yields the protein CASSLNRDRQRYF.

This clone came up once. The gene calls are TRBV7-2 and TRBJ1-5; D unclear. In germline, CDR1 is SGHTA, CDR2 FQGNSA. V was pared by 1 base and J by 0 bases, with 13 bases between. The CDR3 spans 17 residues. The CDR3 here is CASSLGSSLYSNQPQHF. CDR3 sequence (DNA): TGTGCCAGCAGCTTAGGGTCGAGCCTCTATAGCAATCAGCCCCAGCATTTT.

The J gene is TRBJ1-2, the V gene TRBV28; TRBD1 is a possible D gene (5 bases). The V and J ends lost 4 bases and 12 bases respectively, with 15 bases between them. Germline CDR1 reads MDHEN; CDR2 reads SYDVKM. CDR3 length: 12 residues. The CDR3: CASSSGAALDTF. The CDR3 nucleotides are TGTGCCAGCAGTTCCGGGGCGGCACTGGACACCTTC.

The chain couples TRBV5-1 to TRBJ1-2; D uncertain. The CDR3 runs 14 residues. Germline CDR1 and CDR2: SGHRS and YFSETQ. V was clipped by 0 bases and J by 0 bases, with 6 bases between them. CDR3 coding DNA: TGCGCCAGCAGCTTGGTGGCAGCTAACTATGGCTACACCTTC. This encodes CASSLVAANYGYTF.